This entry features one T cell receptor (beta chain) sequence. Per the germline V gene, CDR1 is SGHNT and CDR2 is YYREEE (reference sequence). The CDR3 loop spans 14 amino acids. Trimming took off 0 bases at V and 3 bases at J, with 8 bases between the two ends. The sample originates from a study of blood T cell repertoires in COVID-19. In the original analysis: Reference gene primer amplification gave nucleated cell count estimates. Clones were read by immunoSEQ multiplex PCR, and TCRdb kept only the in-frame ones, dropping some. Clonal size and the V and J genes are those of that table, whereas D and trimming came from the DNA. The sample holds roughly 180,000 clones, roughly 78% seen once.

The clonotype was recovered from a woman aged 55-69 years with COVID-19, enrolled during active disease. This sequence joins TRBV5-4 and TRBJ2-3, with D unclear. The sequencing input was peripheral blood. The CDR3 region is CASSLEAPTDTQYF. CDR3 DNA sequence: TGTGCCAGCAGCTTGGAAGCCCCGACAGATACGCAGTATTTT. The whole variable domain, filled in from reference TRBV5-4 and TRBJ2-3, reads ETGVTQSPTHLIKTRGQQVTLRCSSQSGHNTVSWYQQALGQGPQFIFQYYREEENGRGNFPPRFSGLQFPNYSSELNVNALELDDSALYLCASSLEAPTDTQYFGPGTRLTVL.